This entry is about one T cell receptor beta chain. Its target is unknown. The data were taken from a study of CXCR3-negative and CXCR3-positive naive CD8 T cells. General study points: Within a donor, both naive subsets shared TRBV-TRBJ usage, unlike memory cells. Both of the naive subsets showed about the same high diversity, but memory CD8+ cells had much less.

TRB cDNA libraries were made by UMI-labeled 5' RACE. No DNA is given; TCRdb re-called the 5' RACE reads and lists each CDR3 protein once. The table gives roughly 70,000 distinct CDR3 sequences; the top ten clones make up about 1.5% of it. The CDR3 has 18 amino acids. The naive CD8+ gate required CD45RO-CCR7+CD27+CD95- phenotype. The chain links TRBV21-1 to TRBJ1-2; TCRdb outputs TRBD1, but without DNA this stays unchecked. TRBV21-1 has pseudogene status. The receptor was derived from a human donor in good health. Some clones in this sample may be carry-over from other donors' samples. Specimen: naive CXCR3- CD8+ T cells from blood. Subset indicated: CD45RO-CCR7+CD27+CD95- naive CD8+ T cells lacking CXCR3 (TNR3-). CDR3 protein: CASTPREKMTGSVRGYTF.